The subject of this entry is one TCR beta chain. One Seattle source followed patients from active infection through their disease course. These data are taken from a study of blood T cell repertoires in COVID-19. Study overall: Some COVID-19 samples were acute and others convalescent; all came from the United States, Italy and Spain. Nucleic acid was either cDNA or gDNA, and it came from T cells, B-cell-depleted T cells, or PBMCs.

The length of the CDR3 is 15 residues. Trimming cost V 1 base and J 3 bases; bases outside gene matches: 2. Germline V gene lookup returns CDR1 SGHTA and CDR2 FQGNSA. Methods used by the authors: Amplifying reference gene primers gave estimates of nucleated cell counts. Data came from immunoSEQ multiplex PCR; TCRdb stores just in-frame clones and leaves some out. That table supplies the V and J calls and clone size; D and trimming were determined from the DNA. This sample carries some 140,000 clones, approximately 85% of them seen once, and the ten largest clones take 0.63%. Sequencing was performed on peripheral blood. The sequence derives from a man in his sixties with COVID-19, enrolled during active disease. The chain has TRBV7-2 and TRBJ2-3; the match to TRBD2 covers 9 bases. The DNA of the CDR3 is TGTGCCAGCAGCTTAGTGGGACTAGCAACAGATACGCAGTATTTT. Its protein product is CASSLVGLATDTQYF. Based on the CDR3 plus reference TRBV7-2 and TRBJ2-3, the full variable domain is GAGVSQSPSNKVTEKGKDVELRCDPISGHTALYWYRQSLGQGLEFLIYFQGNSAPDKSGLPSDRFSAERTGGSVSTLTIQRTQQEDSAVYLCASSLVGLATDTQYFGPGTRLTVL.